The 29 T cell receptor beta chains below were found in one sample sequenced in a study of vaccination effects on CD4 cells after COVID-19. Sequencing was performed with immunoSEQ multiplex PCR; in TCRdb, only in-frame clones are kept and a portion is missing. Of 67,000 or so clones in the sample, under 75% were seen once. Within the ViraFEST assay, antigen-specific CD4+ T cells underwent expansion with viral peptide pools prior to sequencing. Culture lasted under 13 days before CD4+ T cell isolation. Nucleocapsid antibodies were negative in the vaccine recipients, who had never had SARS-CoV-2 infection. No antigen has been assigned to these receptors. This material consisted of CD4+ T cells from PBMCs cultured with HCoV-OC43 spike peptides, taken before COVID-19 vaccination. Subset meaning: HCoV-OC43 spike overlapping peptide pool stimulation. These receptors were collected from a human donor who received a COVID-19 vaccine.

The chain uses TRBV7-3 and TRBJ2-3; the D is unclear. The CDR3 has 11 residues. V lost 6 bases, J lost 6 bases, and 7 bases lay in between. CDR1 and CDR2 (germline): SGHTA, FQGTGA. CDR3 DNA sequence: TGTGCCAGCAGTCGCGGCGATACGCAGTATTTT. Its protein product is CASSRGDTQYF.

The V and J genes are TRBV6-1 and TRBJ1-5; D may be TRBD1 (5 bases). Germline values: CDR1 MNHNS, CDR2 SASEGT. This CDR3 spans 19 amino acids. The V end was cut by 3 bases, the J end by 4 bases, with 25 bases between. CDR3 in DNA: TGTGCCAGCAGTGACATCCTTACGGGGGGAGGCCCCTTAAATCAGCCCCAGCATTTT. Translating gives CASSDILTGGGPLNQPQHF.

This chain joins TRBV7-9 and TRBJ1-1, with 7 bases fitting TRBD1. The junction had 3 bases not matched to a gene; V was cut back by 2 bases and J by 6 bases. CDR1 is SEHNR, CDR2 FQNEAQ, per germline (reference sequence). The CDR3 length is 13 residues. In DNA form, the CDR3 reads TGTGCCAGCAGCTTACGACAGGGCGCTGAAGCTTTCTTT. This sequence encodes CASSLRQGAEAFF. Using reference TRBV7-9 and TRBJ1-1 for the parts outside the CDR3, the full variable domain is DTGVSQNPRHKITKRGQNVTFRCDPISEHNRLYWYRQTLGQGPEFLTYFQNEAQLEKSRLLSDRFSAERPKGSFSTLEIQRTEQGDSAMYLCASSLRQGAEAFFGQGTRLTVV.

The V gene is TRBV7-9, the J gene TRBJ2-3; 9 nucleotides align to TRBD1. Germline V gives CDR1 SEHNR, CDR2 FQNEAQ (reference sequence). This CDR3 region has 17 residues. V lost 2 bases and J lost 4; bases outside the gene matches: 10. The CDR3 protein is CASSLRVGRQGADTQYF. The DNA of the CDR3 is TGTGCCAGCAGCTTAAGGGTGGGGAGACAGGGGGCAGATACGCAGTATTTT.

The rearrangement joins TRBV3-1 (or the pseudogene TRBV3-2) to TRBJ1-6; D remains unclear. The CDR3 is 14 amino acids. CDR1 and CDR2 (germline): LGHDT, YNNKEL (reference sequence). Trimming cost V 5 bases and J 7 bases, with 12 bases left between them. The CDR3 DNA reads TGTGCCAGCAGCTCCTGGACGGGAAATTCACCCCTCCACTTT. The encoded protein is CASSSWTGNSPLHF.

The gene calls are TRBV7-8 and TRBJ1-2, with TRBD1 matching over 7 bases. This CDR3 contains 12 residues. J lost 8 bases, V lost 5 bases, and 5 bases had no gene match. Per the germline V gene, CDR1 is SGHVS and CDR2 is FQNEAQ. CDR3 region: CASSDRVGGYTF. CDR3 nucleotides: TGTGCCAGCAGCGACAGGGTGGGCGGCTACACCTTC.

The V gene is TRBV6-1, the J gene TRBJ1-5; tentatively, D is TRBD1 (6 bases). The CDR3 length is 15 residues. CDR1 is MNHNS, CDR2 SASEGT, per germline. Trimming pared 3 bases from V and 4 bases from J, leaving 13 bases between. Here the CDR3 reads CASSDPQGRNQPQHF. In DNA, the CDR3 is TGTGCCAGCAGTGATCCACAGGGACGAAATCAGCCCCAGCATTTT.

This clone was seen only a few times. The CDR3 spells CASDSHLVNEKLFF. The CDR3 bases are TGTGCCTCCGACAGTCACCTGGTCAATGAAAAACTGTTTTTT. The chain is built from TRBV30 and TRBJ1-4; perhaps TRBD1 as D (5 bases). The CDR3 runs 14 residues. Between the trimmed V and J ends, which lost 7 bases and 5 bases, there was a span of 17 bases. Germline CDR1 is GTSNPN and CDR2 is SVGIG (reference sequence). The full variable domain, its missing parts supplied by reference TRBV30 and TRBJ1-4, is SQTIHQWPATLVQPVGSPLSLECTVEGTSNPNLYWYRQAAGRGLQLLFYSVGIGQISSEVPQNLSASRPQDRQFILSSKKLLLSDSGFYLCASDSHLVNEKLFFGSGTQLSVL.

The chain combines TRBV5-1 with TRBJ2-2; D might be TRBD2 (6 bases). Trimming removed 6 bases at V and 6 bases at J, with 12 bases between. CDR3 length: 13 residues. The germline V gene has CDR1 SGHRS and CDR2 YFSETQ. The CDR3 nucleotides are TGCGCCAGCAAGGGCGGGGCCCCCGGGGAGCTGTTTTTT. Its protein product is CASKGGAPGELFF. The whole variable domain, remainder taken from reference TRBV5-1 and TRBJ2-2, is KAGVTQTPRYLIKTRGQQVTLSCSPISGHRSVSWYQQTPGQGLQFLFEYFSETQRNKGNFPGRFSGRQFSNSRSEMNVSTLELGDSALYLCASKGGAPGELFFGEGSRLTVL.

The CDR3 DNA follows: TGTGCCAGCATTGAGGGAGCTGGAAACACCATATATTTT. Translating it yields CASIEGAGNTIYF. The chain employs TRBV28 and TRBJ1-3; D gene uncertain. This CDR3 is built from 13 residues. Per germline, CDR1 MDHEN and CDR2 SYDVKM. V was clipped by 7 bases and J by 2 bases, with 9 bases between them.

This clone was recorded once. V usage is TRBV6-5 and J usage is TRBJ1-2; TRBD1 might be the D (5 bases). CDR1 is MNHEY and CDR2 is SVGAGI in the germline V gene. The V end was cut by 6 bases, the J end by 4 bases, with 15 bases between. The CDR3 consists of 14 residues. CDR3 bases: TGTGCCAGCAGACGGGATCCTGGGGGCTATGGCTACACCTTC. This codes for CASRRDPGGYGYTF.

This chain joins TRBV6-4 and TRBJ2-3; 11 bases align to TRBD2. Trimming took 5 bases from V and 7 from J; bases not matched to a gene: 2. Germline CDR1 MRHNA, CDR2 SNTAGT. The length of the CDR3 is 13 residues. This CDR3 is CASSLAGGYTQYF. In nucleotides, the CDR3 is TGTGCCAGCAGTCTAGCGGGGGGATATACGCAGTATTTT.

The V call is TRBV18, the J call TRBJ2-3; D gene unclear. The CDR3 covers 16 residues. Trimming took off 3 bases at V and 0 bases at J, with 13 bases between the two ends. Germline V gene data show CDR1 as KGHSH and CDR2 as LQKENI. For the CDR3, the DNA is TGTGCCAGCTCACCGGTCGGTTTATGGAGCACAGATACGCAGTATTTT. Translation: CASSPVGLWSTDTQYF.

This clone came up once. This rearrangement joins TRBV19 to TRBJ2-5, with D hard to call. This CDR3 has 14 residues. Trimming pared 6 bases from V and 2 bases from J, leaving 13 bases between. Germline lookup yields CDR1 LNHDA and CDR2 SQIVND (reference sequence). CDR3 nucleotide sequence: TGTGCCAGTAGCACCCAGGCGGTACAAGAGACCCAGTACTTC. Translation gives CASSTQAVQETQYF.

The chain uses TRBV4-2 and TRBJ2-4; tentatively, D is TRBD1 (6 bases). CDR3 length: 14 amino acids. Germline V gene lookup returns CDR1 LGHNA and CDR2 YNFKEQ. The ends were cut back, 2 bases at V and 10 bases at J, with 15 bases in the middle. The CDR3 DNA follows: TGTGCCAGCAGCCAATCAGACTCCCAGGGGATTCAGTACTTC. It yields the protein CASSQSDSQGIQYF.

The rearrangement joins TRBV3-1 (or the pseudogene TRBV3-2) to TRBJ2-5; D is unclear. V lost 5 bases, J lost 2 bases, and 9 bases lay in between. This CDR3 has 13 residues. Germline V gene lookup returns CDR1 LGHDT and CDR2 YNNKEL (reference sequence). The DNA for the CDR3 is TGTGCCAGCAGCTCCGGACGTCAAGAGACCCAGTACTTC. This sequence encodes CASSSGRQETQYF.

J is TRBJ2-1 and V is TRBV7-9, with 9 bases matching TRBD2. Trimming cost V 1 base and J 8 bases; bases outside gene matches: 6. The CDR3 length is 15 residues. Germline CDR1 is SEHNR and CDR2 is FQNEAQ (reference sequence). The CDR3 DNA reads as TGTGCCAGCAGCTTAGGCGGGGGGGCCATCCATGAGCAGTTCTTC. Translated, it gives CASSLGGGAIHEQFF. The complete variable domain, with remaining parts taken from reference TRBV7-9 and TRBJ2-1, reads DTGVSQNPRHKITKRGQNVTFRCDPISEHNRLYWYRQTLGQGPEFLTYFQNEAQLEKSRLLSDRFSAERPKGSFSTLEIQRTEQGDSAMYLCASSLGGGAIHEQFFGPGTRLTVL.

The V call is TRBV24-1, the J call TRBJ1-2; TRBD1 aligns across 7 bases. This CDR3 contains 14 residues. Germline CDR1 is KGHDR and CDR2 is SFDVKD. Trimming took 3 bases from V and 4 from J; bases not matched to a gene: 4. The CDR3 loop is CATSDPRGTYGYTF. DNA for the CDR3: TGTGCCACCAGTGATCCCAGGGGGACCTATGGCTACACCTTC.

The J gene is TRBJ2-2, the V gene TRBV14; possibly TRBD1 for D (6 bases). The germline gives CDR1 SGHDN, CDR2 FVKESK. The length of the CDR3 is 16 residues. Trimming pared 3 bases from V and 1 base from J, leaving 12 bases between. CDR3 in amino acids: CASSHQSTGNTGELFF. The CDR3 DNA reads TGTGCCAGCAGCCACCAATCGACAGGGAACACCGGGGAGCTGTTTTTT.

The CDR3 spells CASTHGSGQANTGELFF. For the CDR3, the DNA is TGTGCCAGCACCCACGGTTCGGGACAGGCGAACACCGGGGAGCTGTTTTTT. The rearrangement links TRBV4-2 to TRBJ2-2, with 8 bases matching TRBD1. The V gene end was trimmed by 7 bases and the J gene end by 0 bases; junction bases not matched to a gene: 10. From germline, CDR1 is LGHNA and CDR2 YNFKEQ. This CDR3 has 17 amino acids.

This clone has a handful of counts. This chain joins TRBV5-5 and TRBJ2-3; unclear D gene. CDR1 is SGHKS, CDR2 YYEKEE, per germline (reference sequence). Between the trimmed V and J ends, which lost 3 bases and 2 bases, there was a span of 4 bases. The CDR3 covers 12 residues. Here the CDR3 DNA reads TGTGCCAGCAGCTCCTCCACAGATACGCAGTATTTT. Translated: CASSSSTDTQYF.

Only a few counts were recorded for this clone. The chain combines TRBV5-6 with TRBJ2-5; 10 positions agree with TRBD2. CDR1 SGHDT and CDR2 YYEEEE come from the germline V gene. CDR3 size: 15 residues. The ends lost 2 bases at V and 3 bases at J; junction bases unmatched: 4. CDR3: CASSFFGLAEETQYF. The CDR3 DNA reads TGTGCCAGCAGCTTTTTCGGACTAGCGGAAGAGACCCAGTACTTC.

The chain is built from TRBV29-1 and TRBJ2-1, with D perhaps TRBD2 (7 bases). Per germline, CDR1 SQVTM and CDR2 ANQGSEA. The V end lost 7 bases, the J end lost 4 bases, and 14 bases lay between the germline ends. The CDR3 is made up of 13 amino acids. In DNA form, the CDR3 reads TGCAGCGCCCCTCGGGGGGCTTACAATGAGCAGTTCTTC. Protein: CSAPRGAYNEQFF.

The chain joins TRBV3-1 (or the pseudogene TRBV3-2) to TRBJ2-1, with D tentatively TRBD1 (6 bases). Per germline, CDR1 LGHDT and CDR2 YNNKEL (reference sequence). CDR3 length equals 15 residues. Trimming removed 4 bases from V and 12 bases from J, with 22 bases in between. This CDR3 is CASSPSEGFPGVQFF. CDR3 nucleotide sequence: TGTGCCAGCAGCCCCTCAGAGGGCTTCCCAGGGGTGCAGTTCTTC.

The chain carries TRBV6-5 and TRBJ1-4, with 8 bases identical to TRBD1. V lost 4 bases to trimming and J lost 3 bases; unmatched junction nucleotides: 4. Germline V gene data show CDR1 as MNHEY and CDR2 as SVGAGI. The CDR3 contains 15 residues. The CDR3 nucleotides are TGTGCCAGCAGTTCTGCGACAGGGGCTAATGAAAAACTGTTTTTT. This gives the protein CASSSATGANEKLFF.

This chain connects TRBV7-6 to TRBJ2-3; no clear D gene. CDR3 length: 15 residues. V was trimmed by 5 bases and J by 2 bases, leaving 14 bases between them. Germline V CDR1 and CDR2: SGHVS, FNYEAQ. DNA of the CDR3: TGTGCCAGCAGCCCCGTTGCGTTTAACACAGATACGCAGTATTTT. This codes for CASSPVAFNTDTQYF.

The rearrangement uses TRBV10-2 and TRBJ2-7; D gene uncertain. CDR1 and CDR2 (germline): WSHSY, SAAADI. CDR3 length: 13 amino acids. Trimming cost V 3 bases and J 0 bases, with 6 bases left between them. CDR3 nucleotides: TGCGCCAGCAGTGATCAGCTCTCCTACGAGCAGTACGTC. Its protein is CASSDQLSYEQYV.

The chain combines TRBV5-1 with TRBJ2-3; 10 bases line up with TRBD2. The trim removed 4 bases at V and 1 base at J, leaving 6 bases unmatched. The germline CDR1 and CDR2 sequences are SGHRS and YFSETQ. CDR3 size: 16 residues. This chain's CDR3 is CASSQPSGGGTDTQYF. The CDR3 DNA follows: TGCGCCAGCAGCCAACCAAGCGGGGGGGGCACAGATACGCAGTATTTT.

This clone showed up just a few times. The V call is TRBV5-1, the J call TRBJ2-2; D is ambiguous. Trimming took 0 bases from V and 2 from J, leaving 11 bases between them. Per germline, CDR1 SGHRS and CDR2 YFSETQ. CDR3 length equals 16 residues. The CDR3 spells CASSLDSIFNTGELFF. The CDR3 DNA follows: TGCGCCAGCAGCTTGGACAGCATTTTCAACACCGGGGAGCTGTTTTTT.